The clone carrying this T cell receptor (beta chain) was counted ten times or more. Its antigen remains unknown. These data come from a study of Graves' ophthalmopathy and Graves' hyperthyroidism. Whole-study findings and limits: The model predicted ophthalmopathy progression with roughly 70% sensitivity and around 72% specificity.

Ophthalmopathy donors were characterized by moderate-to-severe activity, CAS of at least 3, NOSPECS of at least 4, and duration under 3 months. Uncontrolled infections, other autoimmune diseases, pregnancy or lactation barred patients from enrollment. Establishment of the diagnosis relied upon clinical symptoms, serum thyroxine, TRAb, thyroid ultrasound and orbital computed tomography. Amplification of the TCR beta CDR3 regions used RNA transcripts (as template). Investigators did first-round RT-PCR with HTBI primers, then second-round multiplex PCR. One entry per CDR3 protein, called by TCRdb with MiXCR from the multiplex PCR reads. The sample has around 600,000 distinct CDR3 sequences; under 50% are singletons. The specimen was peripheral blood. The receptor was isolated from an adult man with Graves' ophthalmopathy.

The CDR3 protein is CASSLPSTGELFF. The CDR3 nucleotides read TGTGCCAGCAGCTTACCGTCCACCGGGGAGCTGTTTTTT. The V and J genes are TRBV7-9 and TRBJ2-2; D remains ambiguous. V lost 2 bases, J lost 4 bases, and 5 bases lay in between. The germline V gene has CDR1 SEHNR and CDR2 FQNEAQ (reference sequence). This CDR3 is built from 13 residues.